Sequencing of this TCR beta chain was carried out in a study of Graves' ophthalmopathy and Graves' hyperthyroidism. Study summary: Peripheral blood sampling occurred at initial diagnosis, before any treatment.

Remarks on this clonotype: Its antigen is not known.

Study-level findings and limits: Blood was where most expanded thyroid clonotypes above 0.001 frequency also turned up. A model built from 13 signatures distinguished ophthalmopathy from stable hyperthyroidism with approximately 88% sensitivity and 81.08% specificity.

CDR1 and CDR2 from the germline V gene are SEHNR and FQNEAQ (reference sequence). The CDR3 is made up of 13 amino acids. Trimming cost V 5 bases and J 1 base, with 8 bases left between them. Beta-chain TCR CDR3 regions were amplified from RNA transcripts. First-round RT-PCR relied on HTBI primers, and a second-round multiplex PCR came next. TCRdb re-analysed the multiplex PCR reads in MiXCR, keeping a single row per CDR3 protein. The sample contains hundreds of thousands of distinct CDR3 sequences, about 20% of which appear only once. As diagnostic evidence, clinical symptoms, serum thyroxine, TRAb, thyroid ultrasound and orbital computed tomography were relied upon.

The sample consisted of peripheral blood. The chain uses TRBV7-9 and TRBJ1-1; D gene uncertain. The sequence came from a woman under 30 with stable Graves' hyperthyroidism. Some clones in this sample may be carry-over from other donors' samples. This CDR3 is CASSPIGNTEAFF. CDR3 nucleotide sequence: TGTGCCAGCAGCCCCATCGGGAACACTGAAGCTTTCTTT.